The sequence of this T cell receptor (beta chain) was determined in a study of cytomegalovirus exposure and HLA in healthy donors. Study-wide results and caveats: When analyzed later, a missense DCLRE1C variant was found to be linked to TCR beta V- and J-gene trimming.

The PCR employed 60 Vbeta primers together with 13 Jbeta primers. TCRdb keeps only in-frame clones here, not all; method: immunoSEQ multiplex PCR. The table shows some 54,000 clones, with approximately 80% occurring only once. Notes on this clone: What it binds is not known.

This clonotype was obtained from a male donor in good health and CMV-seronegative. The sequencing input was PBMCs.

This CDR3 reads CASSVQQGNYGYTF. CDR3 in DNA: TGTGCCAGCAGCGTCCAACAGGGAAACTATGGCTACACCTTC. This sequence joins TRBV7-2 and TRBJ1-2, with D possibly matching TRBD1 (6 bases). Germline assignment: CDR1 SGHTA and CDR2 FQGNSA. This CDR3 is built from 14 residues. V was shortened by 5 bases and J by 2 bases, with 12 bases between the two germline ends.